These 31 T cell receptor beta chains share one sample of origin, sequenced in a study of control samples from healthy donors and cancer patients. The data were produced by immunoSEQ multiplex PCR, yet TCRdb's version contains in-frame clones alone and is incomplete. The sample has 95,000 to 150,000 clones; around nine tenths are singletons. Source material: blood. These receptors originate from a man between 25 and 39 years old in good health.

The chain uses TRBV7-9 and TRBJ2-3, with D perhaps being TRBD1 or TRBD2 (5 bases each). In germline, CDR1 is SEHNR, CDR2 FQNEAQ (reference sequence). V was clipped by 0 bases and J by 3 bases, with 7 bases between them. The CDR3 is 14 residues long. This CDR3 reads CASSLAGETDTQYF. The CDR3 DNA reads TGTGCCAGCAGCTTAGCGGGGGAAACAGATACGCAGTATTTT.

A single count supports this clone. CDR3 residues: CASSLLGQDTEAFF. The CDR3 DNA reads TGTGCCAGCAGCTTACTGGGTCAAGACACTGAAGCTTTCTTT. V gene TRBV7-2 combines with J gene TRBJ1-1; no clear D. The CDR3 has 14 amino acids. The germline CDR1 and CDR2 sequences are SGHTA and FQGNSA. V was cut by 2 bases and J by 3 bases, with 10 bases left in between.

V usage is TRBV6-1 and J usage is TRBJ1-6; 7 bases line up with TRBD1. Germline V gene lookup returns CDR1 MNHNS and CDR2 SASEGT. With 3 bases clipped from V and 7 bases from J, the junction kept 6 bases outside the gene matches. The CDR3 length is 15 residues. In nucleotides, the CDR3 is TGTGCCAGCAGTGATTTGGGACAGCTCAATTCACCCCTCCACTTT. Translation gives CASSDLGQLNSPLHF.

This clone was recorded only once. The J gene is TRBJ2-7, the V gene TRBV29-1, with TRBD2 matching over 8 bases. V shed 7 bases and J 0 bases; nucleotides not matched to a gene: 8. CDR3 length: 14 residues. Germline loops: CDR1 SQVTM, CDR2 ANQGSEA. This CDR3 is CSAGQAGDSYEQYF. CDR3 coding DNA: TGCAGCGCGGGGCAAGCGGGGGACTCCTACGAGCAGTACTTC.

The chain joins TRBV2 to TRBJ1-5; TRBD1 aligns across 9 bases. Germline loops: CDR1 SNHLY, CDR2 FYNNEI. CDR3 length: 13 residues. V shed 11 bases and J 4 bases; nucleotides not matched to a gene: 6. In DNA form, the CDR3 reads TGTGCCGGCGGACAGGGGATGAATCAGCCCCAGCATTTT. As protein: CAGGQGMNQPQHF.

This chain links TRBV2 with TRBJ2-5; 10 bases align to TRBD1. After removal of 8 bases from V and 4 bases from J, the junction contained 10 bases not matched to a gene. The CDR3 runs to 15 residues. Germline-derived CDR1 and CDR2 are SNHLY and FYNNEI. CDR3 DNA: TGTGCCAGCGAGGGAGGACAGGGGGACGGAGAGACCCAGTACTTC. Translating gives CASEGGQGDGETQYF.

The chain combines TRBV29-1 with TRBJ1-2; tentative D call: TRBD1 (5 bases). V was pared by 4 bases and J by 4 bases, with 7 bases between. Germline V gives CDR1 SQVTM, CDR2 ANQGSEA. The CDR3 length is 11 residues. The CDR3 bases are TGCAGCGTTGCGGGGCCCTATGGCTACACCTTC. Its translation: CSVAGPYGYTF.

The chain carries TRBV21-1 and TRBJ2-3; the D call of TRBD1 is as the table states it, not checked on the DNA. TRBV21-1 is a known pseudogene. CDR3 length: 17 residues. The CDR3 loop reads CASSKAGQGFSTDTQYF. CDR3 in DNA: TGTGCCAGCAGCAAAGCAGGGCAGGGATTTAGCACAGATACGCAGTATTTT.

This chain joins TRBV30 and TRBJ1-6; D unresolved. The V end was cut by 0 bases, the J end by 9 bases, with 15 bases between. This CDR3 has 15 residues. Germline V gene lookup returns CDR1 GTSNPN and CDR2 SVGIG (reference sequence). The CDR3, as DNA: TGTGCCTGGAGTGTAGCAGGTTTTTGGGGTTCACCCCTCCACTTT. Translating it yields CAWSVAGFWGSPLHF.

This clone was seen a handful of times. The chain has TRBV5-6 and TRBJ1-2, with D unclear. Germline V gene sequence: CDR1 SGHDT, CDR2 YYEEEE. The CDR3 is 16 residues long. V was trimmed by 1 base and J by 0 bases, leaving 13 bases between them. For the CDR3, the DNA is TGTGCCAGCAGCTTGTGGGTAGGCGCATCTAACTATGGCTACACCTTC. Translation: CASSLWVGASNYGYTF.

The J gene is TRBJ2-7, the V gene TRBV24-1; D gene ambiguous. This CDR3 is built from 14 residues. Germline-derived CDR1 and CDR2 are KGHDR and SFDVKD. The V end was cut by 2 bases, the J end by 7 bases, with 14 bases between. The CDR3 region is CATSDSVGVEEQYF. The CDR3 region has the DNA TGTGCCACCAGTGATTCGGTGGGTGTAGAGGAGCAGTACTTC.

This clone was counted a single time. The chain carries TRBV18 and TRBJ2-3; 7 bases line up with TRBD2. The CDR3 extends over 16 amino acids. Germline CDR1 reads KGHSH; CDR2 reads LQKENI. Losses at the gene ends were 6 bases for V and 1 base for J; bases not matched to a gene: 10. CDR3 region: CASSMSQRGGTDTQYF. DNA for the CDR3: TGTGCCAGCTCTATGTCCCAGCGGGGTGGCACAGATACGCAGTATTTT.

V is TRBV27 and J is TRBJ2-5; D is undetermined. Trimming took 5 bases from V and 2 from J, leaving 3 bases between them. CDR3 length equals 11 residues. Germline CDR1 and CDR2: MNHEY and SMNVEV (reference sequence). The CDR3 is CASSAQETQYF. CDR3 DNA sequence: TGTGCCAGCAGTGCTCAAGAGACCCAGTACTTC.

This chain joins TRBV24-1 and TRBJ2-6; 8 positions agree with TRBD1. V dropped 3 bases and J dropped 4; count of bases not matched to a gene: 7. CDR3 length: 17 residues. Germline CDR1 reads KGHDR; CDR2 reads SFDVKD. CDR3 sequence reads: CATSDADRASGANVLTF. CDR3 sequence (DNA): TGTGCCACCAGTGATGCGGACAGGGCATCCGGGGCCAACGTCCTGACTTTC.

The chain joins TRBV9 to TRBJ2-4, with TRBD1 matching 9 bases. Trimming at V came to 3 bases and at J to 6 bases, leaving 4 bases not matched to a gene. Germline V gene lookup returns CDR1 SGDLS and CDR2 YYNGEE. The CDR3 covers 14 residues. The CDR3 DNA reads as TGTGCCAGCAGCGCAACAGGGGGCCCAAACATTCAGTACTTC. Translated: CASSATGGPNIQYF. Complete variable domain (other parts from reference TRBV9 and TRBJ2-4): DSGVTQTPKHLITATGQRVTLRCSPRSGDLSVYWYQQSLDQGLQFLIQYYNGEERAKGNILERFSAQQFPDLHSELNLSSLELGDSALYFCASSATGGPNIQYFGAGTRLSVL.

The chain recombines TRBV7-2 with TRBJ2-1, with 9 bases lining up with TRBD2. V lost 4 bases, J lost 9 bases, and 7 bases stayed unmatched. CDR1 SGHTA and CDR2 FQGNSA come from the germline V gene. This CDR3 comprises 14 residues. The DNA for the CDR3 is TGTGCCAGCAGCTATAGCGGGGGAATGAGTGAGCAGTTCTTC. This codes for CASSYSGGMSEQFF.

The rearrangement links TRBV7-3 to TRBJ2-6; the match to TRBD2 covers 9 bases. The CDR3 is 18 amino acids. V was pared by 1 base and J by 0 bases, with 4 bases of the junction left unmatched. CDR1 is SGHTA and CDR2 is FQGTGA in the germline V gene. The CDR3 sequence: CASSLIGTSNSGANVLTF. The CDR3 nucleotides are TGTGCCAGCAGCTTAATCGGGACTAGCAACTCTGGGGCCAACGTCCTGACTTTC.

The chain has TRBV5-1 and TRBJ2-1; weak D call: TRBD1 (6 bases). Trimming cost V 2 bases and J 6 bases, with 12 bases left between them. CDR1 and CDR2 from the germline V gene are SGHRS and YFSETQ. The CDR3 runs 14 residues. In DNA, the CDR3 is TGCGCCAGCAGCTTTTCCTCGACAGGCAATGAGCAGTTCTTC. Translated, it gives CASSFSSTGNEQFF.

The chain uses TRBV5-1 and TRBJ2-3; TRBD2 is a possible D gene (6 bases). This CDR3 contains 16 residues. Germline CDR1 and CDR2: SGHRS and YFSETQ. V lost 0 bases and J lost 0, with 11 bases in between. CDR3 bases: TGCGCCAGCAGCTTGGGGGGAGGATTTAGCACAGATACGCAGTATTTT. This encodes CASSLGGGFSTDTQYF.

The chain joins TRBV2 to TRBJ1-5; D is undetermined. This CDR3 comprises 18 residues. Trimming pared 5 bases from V and 0 bases from J, leaving 20 bases between. Germline V gene lookup returns CDR1 SNHLY and CDR2 FYNNEI. The CDR3 here is CASSRDQAFTPSNQPQHF. CDR3 DNA: TGTGCCAGCAGTAGAGATCAAGCCTTTACCCCTAGCAATCAGCCCCAGCATTTT.

This chain joins TRBV7-2 and TRBJ1-5; TRBD1 agrees at 8 bases. Trimming took 4 bases from V and 7 from J; bases not matched to a gene: 3. CDR3 size: 13 residues. Germline loops: CDR1 SGHTA, CDR2 FQGNSA. The CDR3 is CASSSDREQPQHF. The CDR3, as DNA: TGTGCCAGCAGCTCGGACAGGGAACAGCCCCAGCATTTT. Complete variable domain (other parts from reference TRBV7-2 and TRBJ1-5): GAGVSQSPSNKVTEKGKDVELRCDPISGHTALYWYRQSLGQGLEFLIYFQGNSAPDKSGLPSDRFSAERTGGSVSTLTIQRTQQEDSAVYLCASSSDREQPQHFGDGTRLSIL.

Here the CDR3 reads CASQPDFFQGTQYF. CDR3 in DNA: TGTGCCAGCCAACCTGACTTTTTCCAGGGTACGCAGTATTTT. The V gene is TRBV6-4, the J gene TRBJ2-3; D might be TRBD1 (5 bases). This CDR3 spans 14 amino acids. V dropped 8 bases and J dropped 8 bases, with 20 bases sitting between them. Germline CDR1 is MRHNA and CDR2 is SNTAGT.

The chain recombines TRBV29-1 with TRBJ2-2; the match to TRBD2 covers 8 bases. The length of the CDR3 is 14 residues. Germline loops: CDR1 SQVTM, CDR2 ANQGSEA. Trimming at V came to 6 bases and at J to 6 bases, leaving 9 bases not matched to a gene. DNA of the CDR3: TGCAGCGTGGGGAGCGGGGGTAGGGCCGGGGAGCTGTTTTTT. It yields the protein CSVGSGGRAGELFF.

This chain connects TRBV7-6 to TRBJ1-6; D gene uncertain. In germline, CDR1 is SGHVS, CDR2 FNYEAQ. V shed 0 bases and J shed 8 bases, with 8 bases lying between them. CDR3 length: 14 amino acids. The CDR3 spells CASSLAGSDSPLHF. The CDR3 DNA follows: TGTGCCAGCAGCTTAGCAGGGAGTGATTCACCCCTCCACTTT.

The CDR3: CAISESNRGAEKLFF. In DNA, the CDR3 is TGTGCCATCAGTGAGTCGAACAGGGGGGCTGAAAAACTGTTTTTT. The chain combines TRBV10-3 with TRBJ1-4; TRBD1 matches at 8 bases. The CDR3 runs to 15 residues. The trim removed 0 bases at V and 7 bases at J, leaving 4 bases unmatched. Germline CDR1 is ENHRY and CDR2 is SYGVKD.

The chain is built from TRBV2 and TRBJ1-5; D not certain. This CDR3 has 15 residues. CDR1 is SNHLY, CDR2 FYNNEI, per germline. Trimming cost V 0 bases and J 4 bases, with 10 bases left between them. Written as DNA, the CDR3 is TGTGCCAGCAGTGAAGCGTTGTGGGGAAATCAGCCCCAGCATTTT. This sequence encodes CASSEALWGNQPQHF. Full variable domain (rest looked up from reference TRBV2 and TRBJ1-5): EPEVTQTPSHQVTQMGQEVILRCVPISNHLYFYWYRQILGQKVEFLVSFYNNEISEKSEIFDDQFSVERPDGSNFTLKIRSTKLEDSAMYFCASSEALWGNQPQHFGDGTRLSIL.

The V gene is TRBV5-6, the J gene TRBJ1-4; a weak D match, TRBD1 (5 bases). The CDR3 is made up of 15 amino acids. Trimming removed 1 base from V and 0 bases from J, with 7 bases in between. Germline V gene lookup returns CDR1 SGHDT and CDR2 YYEEEE. Here the CDR3 reads CASSLWGATNEKLFF. The CDR3 DNA is TGTGCCAGCAGCTTGTGGGGGGCAACTAATGAAAAACTGTTTTTT.

This chain connects TRBV6-5 to TRBJ2-5; possible D gene TRBD1, 6 bases. Trimming removed 2 bases from V and 7 bases from J, with 11 bases in between. Germline V gene lookup returns CDR1 MNHEY and CDR2 SVGAGI. The CDR3 length is 13 residues. The CDR3: CASSYGTQGTQYF. The CDR3 nucleotides are TGTGCCAGCAGTTACGGGACACAGGGGACCCAGTACTTC.

The chain recombines TRBV30 with TRBJ2-1; D is uncertain. Trimming stripped 3 bases from V and 4 bases from J, with 22 bases between. The CDR3 runs to 17 residues. Germline assignment: CDR1 GTSNPN and CDR2 SVGIG (reference sequence). The DNA of the CDR3 is TGTGCCTGGAGGCAGCTGGAAGGTCGACTGTCGTACAATGAGCAGTTCTTC. Protein product: CAWRQLEGRLSYNEQFF.

The chain combines TRBV4-1 with TRBJ1-4; D may be TRBD1 (5 bases). The CDR3 loop spans 14 amino acids. Deletions cut 4 bases from V and 8 bases from J, with 14 bases between. Germline CDR1 and CDR2: MGHRA and YSYEKL. Written as DNA, the CDR3 is TGCGCCAGCAGCCCCTATCAGGGAGAAGAAAAACTGTTTTTT. Encoded protein: CASSPYQGEEKLFF.

The genes are TRBV12-3 or TRBV12-4 and TRBJ1-1; D is ambiguous. The CDR3 loop spans 11 amino acids. V was shortened by 6 bases and J by 1 base, with 3 bases between the two germline ends. The CDR3 is CASSQNTEAFF. As DNA, the CDR3 is TGTGCCAGCAGCCAGAACACTGAAGCTTTCTTT.